This T cell receptor beta chain was profiled in a study of shared clonotypes between healthy human individuals. Study-wide context: Two women and a few men aged 18 to 49 made up the donors.

Clones were sequenced by immunoSEQ multiplex PCR, and TCRdb holds only the in-frame ones, with some missing. The data show about 980,000 clones, over 75% seen once. This clone was detected a few times. The antigen is unknown. Whole-study findings and limits: Some clonotypes were shared by all four sorted-subset donors, while others were not shared. The non-shared ones had lower generation probabilities than the shared ones. The low donor count limited represented genetic and exposure-history diversity.

Sequencing input: memory CD4+ T cells sorted from blood. Subset meaning: CD45RA-negative fraction. The TCR originated in a man in his late teens or twenties in good health.

DNA for the CDR3: TGCGCCAGCAGCCAAGTTCTGACAGGGAGCTCCTACGAGCAGTACTTC. Protein product: CASSQVLTGSSYEQYF. The chain recombines TRBV4-3 with TRBJ2-7; 7 positions match TRBD1. CDR1 is LGHNA and CDR2 is YSLEER in the germline V gene. The CDR3 covers 16 residues. V trimming: 1 base; J trimming: 0 bases; junction bases outside the gene matches: 6.